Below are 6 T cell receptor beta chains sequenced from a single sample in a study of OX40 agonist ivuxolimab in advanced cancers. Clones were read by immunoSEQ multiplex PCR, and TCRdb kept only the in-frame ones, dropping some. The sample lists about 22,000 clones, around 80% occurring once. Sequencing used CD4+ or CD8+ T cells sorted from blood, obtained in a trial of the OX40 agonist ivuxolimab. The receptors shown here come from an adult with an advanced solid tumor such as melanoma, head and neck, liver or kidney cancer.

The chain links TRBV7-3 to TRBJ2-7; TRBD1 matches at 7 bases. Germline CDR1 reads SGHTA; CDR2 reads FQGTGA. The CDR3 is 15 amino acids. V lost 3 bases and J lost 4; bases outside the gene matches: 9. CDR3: CASSFSGGHPYEQYF. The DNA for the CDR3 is TGTGCCAGCAGCTTCTCAGGGGGACACCCTTACGAGCAGTACTTC.

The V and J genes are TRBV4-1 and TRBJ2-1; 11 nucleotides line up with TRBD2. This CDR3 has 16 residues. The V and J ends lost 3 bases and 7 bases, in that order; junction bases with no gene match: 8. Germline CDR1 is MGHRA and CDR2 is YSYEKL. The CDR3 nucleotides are TGCGCCAGCAGCCATCCCCTAGCGGGAGGCGGTAATGAGCAGTTCTTC. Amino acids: CASSHPLAGGGNEQFF.

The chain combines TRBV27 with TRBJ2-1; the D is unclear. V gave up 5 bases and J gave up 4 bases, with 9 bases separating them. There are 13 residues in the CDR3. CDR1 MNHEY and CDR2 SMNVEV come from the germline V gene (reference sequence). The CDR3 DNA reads TGTGCCAGCAGTCTTACTGGTTACAATGAGCAGTTCTTC. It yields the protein CASSLTGYNEQFF.

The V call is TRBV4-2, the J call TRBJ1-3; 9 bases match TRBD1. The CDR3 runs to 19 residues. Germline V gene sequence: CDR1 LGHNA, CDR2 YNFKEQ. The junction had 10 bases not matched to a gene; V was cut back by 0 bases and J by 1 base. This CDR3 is CASSQDFGPGQGSGNTIYF. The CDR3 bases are TGTGCCAGCAGCCAAGATTTCGGCCCGGGACAGGGTTCTGGAAACACCATATATTTT.

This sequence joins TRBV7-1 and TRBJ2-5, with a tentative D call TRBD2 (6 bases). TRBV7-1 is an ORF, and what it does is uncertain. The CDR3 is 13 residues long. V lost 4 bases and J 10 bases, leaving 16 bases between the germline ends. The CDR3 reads CASSFAGRRSQYF. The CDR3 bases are TGTGCCAGCAGCTTCGCGGGGCGTCGGAGCCAGTACTTC.

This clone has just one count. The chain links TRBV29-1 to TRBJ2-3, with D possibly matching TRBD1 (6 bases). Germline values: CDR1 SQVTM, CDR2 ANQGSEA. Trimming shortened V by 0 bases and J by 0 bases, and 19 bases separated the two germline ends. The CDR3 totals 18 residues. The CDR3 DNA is TGCAGCGTTGAAGATATTCTAAGGACAGAACTAAGCACAGATACGCAGTATTTT. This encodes CSVEDILRTELSTDTQYF.